This note documents a single TCR beta chain sequence. Its antigen specificity is not known. Per-base quality was not reported, and no clone a single base away is much larger than it. The immunoSEQ Assay, a bias-controlled multiplex PCR, was used to amplify TCRbeta CDR3 regions from genomic DNA. In the paper's pipeline: The number of nucleated cells in each sample was estimated by amplification of reference gene primers within the assay. To quantify the absolute abundance of each unique TCRbeta CDR3 rearrangement, sequence reads were collapsed and filtered. For each sample, productive Simpson clonality was calculated as the square root of Simpson's diversity index over productive rearrangements. TCRdb limited this immuneACCESS table to in-frame rearrangements with V and J called. A share of clones is missing; checked studies link under half to unresolved V genes, and the rest is unexplained. D and trimming were read from the DNA, whereas the V and J calls and clone size are those reported in that table. This sample holds roughly 43,000 clones; about nine tenths were observed only once. Clones ranked in the top ten supply 8.4% of the sample.

This entry belongs to a study of blood T cell repertoires in COVID-19 (dated by TCRdb to 2020 to 2021). Study-wide context: Samples covering the acute and convalescent phases of COVID-19 were provided by collaborators in the United States, Italy and Spain. The samples were drawn from the first 160 participants of the ongoing ImmuneRACE study and from 1,254 subjects provided by 6 global collaborators. Subjects who had been exposed to COVID-19, were actively infected with it, or had recovered from it provided the deeply sampled blood TCRbeta repertoires that made up the dataset. Sample metadata almost always included a de-identified subject ID, COVID-19 status, age in years and sex. The repertoires were released in a freely available public database meant as a resource for research on the immune response to SARS-CoV-2. Where available, HLA class I and class II types were obtained from metadata supplied by the sample provider rather than from assay-based typing. The prospective study material was composed of cDNA or gDNA derived from T cells, B-cell-depleted T cells, or PBMCs.

Overall study outcomes, separate from this receptor: How much clinical and demographic metadata was included differed by source and by participant, and the metadata was provided uncurated.

The germline V gene (reference sequence) specifies MNHEY as CDR1 and SMNVEV as CDR2. Taken from cysteine to phenylalanine, the CDR3 has 15 residues. The DNA shown is the 45-base CDR3, in frame from base 1. Trimming takes 2 bases off V and 7 bases off J; junction bases not matched to a gene: 4. Collaborating institutions collected whole blood in K2EDTA tubes following their own protocols. For TCRbeta analysis, collaborators shipped samples as frozen whole blood, isolated PBMCs, or DNA extracted from either of those sample types. What was sequenced was peripheral blood. The chain links TRBV27 with TRBJ2-1; TRBD2 matches 11 bases in the middle. The sequence was obtained from a man aged 60 to 75 with active COVID-19. This receptor carries the CDR3 CASSLKGLAVNEQFF. The sequenced DNA is TGTGCCAGCAGTTTAAAGGGACTAGCGGTAAATGAGCAGTTCTTC.